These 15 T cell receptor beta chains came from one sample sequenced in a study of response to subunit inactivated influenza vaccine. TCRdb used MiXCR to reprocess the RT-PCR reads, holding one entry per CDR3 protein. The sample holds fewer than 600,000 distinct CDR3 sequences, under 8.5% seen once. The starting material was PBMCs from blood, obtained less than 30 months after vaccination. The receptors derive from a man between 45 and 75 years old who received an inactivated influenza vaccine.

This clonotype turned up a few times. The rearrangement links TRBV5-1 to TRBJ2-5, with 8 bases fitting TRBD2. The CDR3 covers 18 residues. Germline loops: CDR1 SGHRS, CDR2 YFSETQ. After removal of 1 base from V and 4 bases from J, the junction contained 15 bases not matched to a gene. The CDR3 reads CASSLTVYAGGQGETQYF. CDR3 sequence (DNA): TGCGCCAGCAGCTTGACCGTGTATGCGGGGGGTCAGGGAGAGACCCAGTACTTC.

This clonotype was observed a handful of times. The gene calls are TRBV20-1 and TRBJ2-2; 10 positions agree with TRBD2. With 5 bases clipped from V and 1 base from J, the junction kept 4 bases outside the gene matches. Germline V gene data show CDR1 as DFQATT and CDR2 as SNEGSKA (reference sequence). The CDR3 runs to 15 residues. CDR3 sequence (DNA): TGCAGTGCTCCCCGGACTAGCGGGAACACCGGGGAGCTGTTTTTT. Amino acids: CSAPRTSGNTGELFF.

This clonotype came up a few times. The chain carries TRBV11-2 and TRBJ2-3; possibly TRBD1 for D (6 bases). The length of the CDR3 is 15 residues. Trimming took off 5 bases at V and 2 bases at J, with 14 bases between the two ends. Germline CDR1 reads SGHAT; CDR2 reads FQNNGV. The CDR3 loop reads CASSTPTGFTDTQYF. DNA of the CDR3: TGTGCCAGCAGCACCCCGACAGGTTTCACAGATACGCAGTATTTT.

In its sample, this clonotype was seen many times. The CDR3 loop reads CASTNPTSPNTGELFF. CDR3 DNA sequence: TGTGCCAGCACCAACCCGACTAGCCCGAACACCGGGGAGCTGTTTTTT. This chain uses TRBV12-3 or TRBV12-4 with TRBJ2-2; 7 positions agree with TRBD2. V dropped 7 bases and J dropped 0; count of bases not matched to a gene: 8. The CDR3 sequence is 16 residues long.

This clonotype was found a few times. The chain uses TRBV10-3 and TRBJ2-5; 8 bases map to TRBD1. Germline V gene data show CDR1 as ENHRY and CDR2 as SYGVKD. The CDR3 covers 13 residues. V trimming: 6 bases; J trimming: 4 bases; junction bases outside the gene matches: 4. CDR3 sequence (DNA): TGTGCCATCAGGGAGGACAGGGCAGAGACCCAGTACTTC. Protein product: CAIREDRAETQYF.

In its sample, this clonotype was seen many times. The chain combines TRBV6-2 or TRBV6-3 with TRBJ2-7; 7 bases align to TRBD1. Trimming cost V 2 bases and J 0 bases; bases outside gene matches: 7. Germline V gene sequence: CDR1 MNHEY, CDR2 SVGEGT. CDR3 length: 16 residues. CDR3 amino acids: CASSYPAGGVSYEQYF. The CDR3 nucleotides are TGTGCCAGCAGTTACCCGGCAGGGGGTGTCTCCTACGAGCAGTACTTC.

The CDR3 bases are TGTGCCAGTAGTACCCAACTAGCGGGGTACAATGAGCAGTTCTTC. Protein sequence: CASSTQLAGYNEQFF. The V call is TRBV19, the J call TRBJ2-1; 10 nucleotides match TRBD2. The CDR3 runs to 15 residues. The germline V gene has CDR1 LNHDA and CDR2 SQIVND (reference sequence). Germline trimming cut 4 bases from V and 4 bases from J; bases unmatched to any gene: 4.

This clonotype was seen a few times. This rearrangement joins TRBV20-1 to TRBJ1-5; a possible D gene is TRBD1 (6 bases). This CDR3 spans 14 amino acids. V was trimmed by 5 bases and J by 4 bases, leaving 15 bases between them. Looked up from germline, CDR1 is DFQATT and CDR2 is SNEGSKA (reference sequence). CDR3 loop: CSAGNIGGNQPQHF. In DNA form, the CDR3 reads TGCAGTGCTGGGAATATAGGGGGGAATCAGCCCCAGCATTTT.

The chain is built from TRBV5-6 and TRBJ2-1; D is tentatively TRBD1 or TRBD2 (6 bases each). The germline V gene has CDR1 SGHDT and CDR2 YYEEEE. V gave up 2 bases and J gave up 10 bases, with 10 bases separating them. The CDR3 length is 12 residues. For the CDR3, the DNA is TGTGCCAGCAGCTTAAGGGGGGCAGAGCAGTTCTTC. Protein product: CASSLRGAEQFF.

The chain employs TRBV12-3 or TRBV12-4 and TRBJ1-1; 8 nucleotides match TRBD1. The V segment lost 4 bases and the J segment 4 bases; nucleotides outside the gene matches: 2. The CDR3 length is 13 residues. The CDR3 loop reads CASSSDRATEAFF. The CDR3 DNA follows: TGTGCCAGCAGTTCGGACAGGGCCACTGAAGCTTTCTTT.

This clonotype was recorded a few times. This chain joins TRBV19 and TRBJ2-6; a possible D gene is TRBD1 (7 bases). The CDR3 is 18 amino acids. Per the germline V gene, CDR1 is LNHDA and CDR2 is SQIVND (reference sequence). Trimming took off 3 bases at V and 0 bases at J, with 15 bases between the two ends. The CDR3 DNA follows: TGTGCCAGTAGTATCGGGGGACAGTCCTCCTCTGGGGCCAACGTCCTGACTTTC. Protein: CASSIGGQSSSGANVLTF.

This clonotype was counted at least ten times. The CDR3 reads CASSGVTGNTGELFF. CDR3 DNA: TGTGCCAGCAGCGGGGTTACAGGGAACACCGGGGAGCTGTTTTTT. V and J are TRBV3-1 and TRBJ2-2, with D possibly TRBD1 on 5 matching bases. There are 15 residues in the CDR3. V was pared by 5 bases and J by 1 base, with 11 bases between. Germline V gives CDR1 LGHDT, CDR2 YNNKEL (reference sequence).

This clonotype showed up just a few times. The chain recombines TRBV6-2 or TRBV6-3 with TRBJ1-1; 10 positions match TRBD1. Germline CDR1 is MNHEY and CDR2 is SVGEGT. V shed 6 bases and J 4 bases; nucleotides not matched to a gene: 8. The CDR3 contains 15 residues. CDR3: CASRRTGTGATEAFF. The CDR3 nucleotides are TGTGCCAGCAGACGAACCGGGACAGGGGCCACTGAAGCTTTCTTT.

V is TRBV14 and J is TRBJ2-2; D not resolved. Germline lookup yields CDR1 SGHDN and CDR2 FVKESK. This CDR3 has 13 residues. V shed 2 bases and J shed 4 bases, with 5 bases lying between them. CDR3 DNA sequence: TGTGCCAGCAGCCAAAGGTTCACCGGGGAGCTGTTTTTT. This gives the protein CASSQRFTGELFF.

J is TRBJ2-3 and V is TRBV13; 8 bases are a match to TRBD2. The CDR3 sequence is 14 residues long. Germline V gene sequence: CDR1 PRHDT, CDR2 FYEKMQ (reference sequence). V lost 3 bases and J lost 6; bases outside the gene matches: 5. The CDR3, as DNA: TGTGCCAGCAGCTTGACTAGCGATCTCGATACGCAGTATTTT. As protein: CASSLTSDLDTQYF.